The sequence of this T cell receptor beta chain was determined in a study of blood T cell repertoires in COVID-19. TCRdb's table, derived via immunoSEQ multiplex PCR, lists solely in-frame clones and lacks some. The data contain about 270,000 clones, less than 90% of them singletons. This CDR3 region has 13 residues. The V and J ends lost 4 bases and 3 bases respectively, with 9 bases between them. Germline V gene sequence: CDR1 LGHDT, CDR2 YNNKEL (reference sequence). The chain combines TRBV3-1 (or the pseudogene TRBV3-2) with TRBJ1-2; D gene ambiguous. Material for sequencing was peripheral blood. The source is a man in his sixties who had recovered from COVID-19. CDR3 amino acids: CASSPLRDYGYTF. DNA for the CDR3: TGTGCCAGCAGCCCCCTGAGGGACTATGGCTACACCTTC.